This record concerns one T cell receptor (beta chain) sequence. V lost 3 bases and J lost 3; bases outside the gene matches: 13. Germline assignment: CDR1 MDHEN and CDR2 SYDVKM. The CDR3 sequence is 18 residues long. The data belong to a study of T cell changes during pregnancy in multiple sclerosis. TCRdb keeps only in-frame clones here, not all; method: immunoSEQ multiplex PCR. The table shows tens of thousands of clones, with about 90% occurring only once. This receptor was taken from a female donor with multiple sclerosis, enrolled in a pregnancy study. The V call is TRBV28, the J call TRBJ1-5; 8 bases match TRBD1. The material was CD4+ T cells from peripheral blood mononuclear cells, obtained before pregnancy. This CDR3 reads CASSFRDRGFTVNQPQHF. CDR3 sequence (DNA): TGTGCCAGCAGTTTCCGCGACAGGGGATTTACGGTCAATCAGCCCCAGCATTTT.